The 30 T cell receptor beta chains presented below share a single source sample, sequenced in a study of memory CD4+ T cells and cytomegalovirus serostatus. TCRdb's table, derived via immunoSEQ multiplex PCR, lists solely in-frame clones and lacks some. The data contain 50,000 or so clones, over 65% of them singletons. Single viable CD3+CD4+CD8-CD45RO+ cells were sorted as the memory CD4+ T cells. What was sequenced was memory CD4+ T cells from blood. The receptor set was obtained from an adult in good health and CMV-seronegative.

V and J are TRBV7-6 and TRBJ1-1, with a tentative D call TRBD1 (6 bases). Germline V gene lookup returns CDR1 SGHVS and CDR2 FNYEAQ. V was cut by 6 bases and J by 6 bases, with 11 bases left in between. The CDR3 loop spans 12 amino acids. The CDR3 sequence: CASSPGAAEAFF. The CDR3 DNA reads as TGTGCCAGCAGTCCGGGGGCGGCTGAAGCTTTCTTT.

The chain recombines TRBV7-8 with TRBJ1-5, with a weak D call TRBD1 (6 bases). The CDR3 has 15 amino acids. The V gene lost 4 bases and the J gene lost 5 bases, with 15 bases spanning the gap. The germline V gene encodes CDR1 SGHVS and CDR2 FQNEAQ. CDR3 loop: CASSSGVQGHQPQHF. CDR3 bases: TGTGCCAGCAGCTCAGGGGTACAGGGCCATCAGCCCCAGCATTTT.

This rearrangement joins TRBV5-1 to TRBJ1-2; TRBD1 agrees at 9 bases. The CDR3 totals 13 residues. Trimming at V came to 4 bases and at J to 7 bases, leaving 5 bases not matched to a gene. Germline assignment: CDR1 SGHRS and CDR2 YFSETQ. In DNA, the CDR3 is TGCGCCAGCAGCCAAGGGACAGGGCCTGGCTACACCTTC. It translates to CASSQGTGPGYTF.

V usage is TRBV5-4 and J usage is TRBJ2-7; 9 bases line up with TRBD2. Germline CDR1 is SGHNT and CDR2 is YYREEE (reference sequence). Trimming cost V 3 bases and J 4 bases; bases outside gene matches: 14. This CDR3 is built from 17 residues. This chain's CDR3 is CASSWGGAGLAFYEQYF. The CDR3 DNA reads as TGTGCCAGCAGCTGGGGGGGCGCGGGACTAGCTTTTTACGAGCAGTACTTC.

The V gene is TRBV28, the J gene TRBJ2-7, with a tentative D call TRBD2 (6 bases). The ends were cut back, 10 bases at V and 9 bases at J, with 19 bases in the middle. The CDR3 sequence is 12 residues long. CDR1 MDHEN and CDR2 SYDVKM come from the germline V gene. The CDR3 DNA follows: TGTGCCACCCACCGGGACTTAAGGTCGCAGTACTTC. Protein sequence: CATHRDLRSQYF.

DNA of the CDR3: TGTGCCAGCAGTGAATTGCGGGGGGACACCTACGAGCAGTACTTC. Amino acids: CASSELRGDTYEQYF. This chain connects TRBV6-1 to TRBJ2-7, with TRBD2 matching 8 bases. This CDR3 comprises 15 residues. In germline, CDR1 is MNHNS, CDR2 SASEGT. V dropped 2 bases and J dropped 2; count of bases not matched to a gene: 5.

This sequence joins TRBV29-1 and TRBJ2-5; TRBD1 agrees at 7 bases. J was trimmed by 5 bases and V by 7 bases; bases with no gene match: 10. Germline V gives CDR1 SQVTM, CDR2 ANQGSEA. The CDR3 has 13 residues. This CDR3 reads CSASGTAWETQYF. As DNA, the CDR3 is TGCAGCGCTTCCGGGACAGCATGGGAGACCCAGTACTTC.

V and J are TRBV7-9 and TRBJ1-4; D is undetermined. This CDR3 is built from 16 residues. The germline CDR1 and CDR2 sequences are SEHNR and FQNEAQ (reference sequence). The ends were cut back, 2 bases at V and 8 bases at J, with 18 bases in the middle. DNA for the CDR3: TGTGCCAGCAGCTTACCCCAGAGTGGGCATTACGAAAAACTGTTTTTT. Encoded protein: CASSLPQSGHYEKLFF. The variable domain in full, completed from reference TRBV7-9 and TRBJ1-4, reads DTGVSQNPRHKITKRGQNVTFRCDPISEHNRLYWYRQTLGQGPEFLTYFQNEAQLEKSRLLSDRFSAERPKGSFSTLEIQRTEQGDSAMYLCASSLPQSGHYEKLFFGSGTQLSVL.

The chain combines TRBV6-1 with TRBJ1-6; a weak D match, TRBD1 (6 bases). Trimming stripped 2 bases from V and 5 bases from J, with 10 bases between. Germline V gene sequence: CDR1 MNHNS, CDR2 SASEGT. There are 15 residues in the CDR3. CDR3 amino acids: CASSERGHNNSPLHF. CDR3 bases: TGTGCCAGCAGTGAAAGGGGACATAATAATTCACCCCTCCACTTT.

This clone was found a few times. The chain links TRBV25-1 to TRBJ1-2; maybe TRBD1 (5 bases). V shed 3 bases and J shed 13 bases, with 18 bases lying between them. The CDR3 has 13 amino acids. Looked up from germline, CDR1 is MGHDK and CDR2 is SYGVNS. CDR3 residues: CASSDPGTPLCTF. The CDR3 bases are TGTGCCAGCAGTGATCCCGGGACTCCTCTCTGCACCTTC.

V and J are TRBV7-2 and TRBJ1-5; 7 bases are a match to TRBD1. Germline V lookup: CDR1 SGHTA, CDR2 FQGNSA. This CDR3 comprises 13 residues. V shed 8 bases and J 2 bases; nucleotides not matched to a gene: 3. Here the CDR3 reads CASGDRGNQPQHF. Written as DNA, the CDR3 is TGTGCCAGCGGCGACAGGGGCAATCAGCCCCAGCATTTT.

Here the CDR3 reads CASSPGQGDEKLFF. The CDR3 region has the DNA TGTGCCAGCAGCCCGGGACAGGGTGATGAAAAACTGTTTTTT. This chain uses TRBV5-4 with TRBJ1-4; 9 nucleotides match TRBD1. The CDR3 totals 14 residues. J gave up 6 bases and V 4 bases, and 4 bases lay outside the gene matches. The V gene's germline CDR1 is SGHNT and CDR2 YYREEE (reference sequence).

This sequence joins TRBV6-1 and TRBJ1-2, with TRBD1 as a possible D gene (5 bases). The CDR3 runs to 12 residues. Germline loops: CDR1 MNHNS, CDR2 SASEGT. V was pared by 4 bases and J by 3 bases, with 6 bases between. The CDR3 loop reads CASSVGDYGYTF. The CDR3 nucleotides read TGTGCCAGCAGTGTGGGGGACTATGGCTACACCTTC.

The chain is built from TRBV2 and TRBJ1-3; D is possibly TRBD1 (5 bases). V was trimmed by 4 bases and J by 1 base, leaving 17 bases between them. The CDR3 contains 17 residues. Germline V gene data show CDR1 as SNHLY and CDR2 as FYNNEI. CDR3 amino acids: CASSVLQGRVSGNTIYF. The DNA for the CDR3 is TGTGCCAGCAGTGTTCTGCAGGGTCGTGTTTCTGGAAACACCATATATTTT.

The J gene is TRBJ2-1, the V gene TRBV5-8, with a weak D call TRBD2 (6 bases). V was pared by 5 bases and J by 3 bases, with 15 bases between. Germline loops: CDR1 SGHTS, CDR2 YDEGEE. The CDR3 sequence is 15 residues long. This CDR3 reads CASRPPGLHYNEQFF. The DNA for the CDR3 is TGTGCCAGCAGGCCGCCGGGACTGCACTACAATGAGCAGTTCTTC.

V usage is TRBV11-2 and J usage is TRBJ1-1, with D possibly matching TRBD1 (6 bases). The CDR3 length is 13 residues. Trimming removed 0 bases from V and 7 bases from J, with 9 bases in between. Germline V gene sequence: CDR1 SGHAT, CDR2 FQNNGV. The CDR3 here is CASSLDPGVEAFF. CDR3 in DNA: TGTGCCAGCAGCTTAGATCCAGGGGTTGAAGCTTTCTTT. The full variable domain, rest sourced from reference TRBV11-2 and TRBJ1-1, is EAGVAQSPRYKIIEKRQSVAFWCNPISGHATLYWYQQILGQGPKLLIQFQNNGVVDDSQLPKDRFSAERLKGVDSTLKIQPAKLEDSAVYLCASSLDPGVEAFFGQGTRLTVV.

CDR3 region: CASSQDGFWGFGEKLFF. As DNA, the CDR3 is TGCGCCAGCAGCCAAGATGGCTTTTGGGGCTTTGGTGAAAAACTGTTTTTT. The chain has TRBV4-1 and TRBJ1-4; perhaps TRBD1 as D (5 bases). Germline CDR1 reads MGHRA; CDR2 reads YSYEKL. The CDR3 loop spans 17 amino acids. Trimming shortened V by 0 bases and J by 7 bases, and 18 bases separated the two germline ends.

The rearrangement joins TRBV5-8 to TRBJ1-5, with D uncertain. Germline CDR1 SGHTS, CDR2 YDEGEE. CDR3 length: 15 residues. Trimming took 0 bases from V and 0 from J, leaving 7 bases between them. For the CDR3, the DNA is TGTGCCAGCAGCTTGGACGGTTATAGCAATCAGCCCCAGCATTTT. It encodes CASSLDGYSNQPQHF.

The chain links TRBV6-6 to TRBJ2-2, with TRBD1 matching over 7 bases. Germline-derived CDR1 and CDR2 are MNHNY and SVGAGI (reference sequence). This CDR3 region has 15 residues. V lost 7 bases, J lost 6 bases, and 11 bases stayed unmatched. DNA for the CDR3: TGTGCCAGCACTCGACAGGGAACTGAAGCCGGGGAGCTGTTTTTT. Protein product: CASTRQGTEAGELFF.

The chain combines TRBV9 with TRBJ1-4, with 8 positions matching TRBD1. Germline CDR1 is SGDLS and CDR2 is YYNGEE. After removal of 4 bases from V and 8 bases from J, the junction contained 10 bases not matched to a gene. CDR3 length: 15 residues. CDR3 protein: CASSPYRGVGEKLFF. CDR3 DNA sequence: TGTGCCAGCAGCCCGTACAGGGGGGTTGGGGAAAAACTGTTTTTT.

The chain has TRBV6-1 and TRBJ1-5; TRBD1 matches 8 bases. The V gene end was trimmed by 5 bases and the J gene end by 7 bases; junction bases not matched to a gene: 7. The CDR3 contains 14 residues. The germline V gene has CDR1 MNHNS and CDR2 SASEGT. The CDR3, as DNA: TGTGCCAGCAGTCCGACAGGGGATAAGCAGCCCCAGCATTTT. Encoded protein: CASSPTGDKQPQHF.

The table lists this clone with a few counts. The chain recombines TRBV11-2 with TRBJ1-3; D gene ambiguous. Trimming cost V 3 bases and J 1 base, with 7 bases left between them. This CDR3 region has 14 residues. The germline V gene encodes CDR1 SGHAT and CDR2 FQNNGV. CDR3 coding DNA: TGTGCCAGCAGCTTTTCAGAATCTGGAAACACCATATATTTT. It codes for CASSFSESGNTIYF.

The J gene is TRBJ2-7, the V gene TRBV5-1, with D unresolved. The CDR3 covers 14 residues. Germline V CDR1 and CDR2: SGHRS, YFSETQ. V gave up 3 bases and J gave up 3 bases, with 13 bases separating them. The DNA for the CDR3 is TGCGCCAGCAGCTCCACCGGGTATGACTACGAGCAGTACTTC. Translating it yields CASSSTGYDYEQYF.

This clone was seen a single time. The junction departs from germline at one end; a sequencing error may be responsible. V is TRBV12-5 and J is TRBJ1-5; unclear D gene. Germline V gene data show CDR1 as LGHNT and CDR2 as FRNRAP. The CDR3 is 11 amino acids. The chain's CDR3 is CASGPWQAYGF. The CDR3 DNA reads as TGTGCTAGTGGTCCCTGGCAGGCCTATGGTTTT.

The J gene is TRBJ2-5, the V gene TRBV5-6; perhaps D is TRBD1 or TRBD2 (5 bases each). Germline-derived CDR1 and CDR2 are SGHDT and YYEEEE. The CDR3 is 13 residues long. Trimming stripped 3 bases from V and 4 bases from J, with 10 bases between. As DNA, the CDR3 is TGTGCCAGCAGCTCCCCTGGGGGAGAGACCCAGTACTTC. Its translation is CASSSPGGETQYF.

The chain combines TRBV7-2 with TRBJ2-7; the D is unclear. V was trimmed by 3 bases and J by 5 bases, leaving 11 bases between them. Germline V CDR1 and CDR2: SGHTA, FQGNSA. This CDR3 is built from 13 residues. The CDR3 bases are TGTGCCAGCAGCTTCCTTGGCAGGCACGAGCAGTACTTC. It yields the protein CASSFLGRHEQYF. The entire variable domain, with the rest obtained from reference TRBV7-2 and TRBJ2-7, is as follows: GAGVSQSPSNKVTEKGKDVELRCDPISGHTALYWYRQSLGQGLEFLIYFQGNSAPDKSGLPSDRFSAERTGGSVSTLTIQRTQQEDSAVYLCASSFLGRHEQYFGPGTRLTVT.

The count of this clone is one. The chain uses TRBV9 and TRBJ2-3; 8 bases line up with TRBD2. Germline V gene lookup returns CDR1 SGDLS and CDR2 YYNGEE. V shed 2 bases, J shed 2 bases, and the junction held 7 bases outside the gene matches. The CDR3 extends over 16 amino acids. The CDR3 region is CASSVSAGVVTDTQYF. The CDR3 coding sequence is TGTGCCAGCAGCGTGTCAGCGGGGGTTGTCACAGATACGCAGTATTTT.

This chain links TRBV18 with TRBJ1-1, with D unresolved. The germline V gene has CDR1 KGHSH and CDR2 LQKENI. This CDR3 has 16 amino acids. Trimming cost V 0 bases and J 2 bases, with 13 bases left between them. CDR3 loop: CASSPPGLTGNTEAFF. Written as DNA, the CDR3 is TGTGCCAGCTCACCACCGGGTCTCACGGGCAACACTGAAGCTTTCTTT. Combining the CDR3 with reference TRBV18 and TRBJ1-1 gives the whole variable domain NAGVMQNPRHLVRRRGQEARLRCSPMKGHSHVYWYRQLPEEGLKFMVYLQKENIIDESGMPKERFSAEFPKEGPSILRIQQVVRGDSAAYFCASSPPGLTGNTEAFFGQGTRLTVV.

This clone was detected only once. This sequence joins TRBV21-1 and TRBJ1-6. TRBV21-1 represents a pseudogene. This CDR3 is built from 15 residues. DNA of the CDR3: TGTGCCAGCAGCAGACGTAGCTCCTATAATTCACCCCTCCACTTT. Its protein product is CASSRRSSYNSPLHF.

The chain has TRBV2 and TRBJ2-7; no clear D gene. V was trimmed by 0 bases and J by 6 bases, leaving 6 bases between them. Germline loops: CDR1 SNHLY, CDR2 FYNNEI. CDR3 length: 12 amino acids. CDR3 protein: CASSEASFEQYF. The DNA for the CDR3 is TGTGCCAGCAGTGAAGCGAGTTTCGAGCAGTACTTC.